These 16 T cell receptor beta chains came from one sample sequenced in a study of shared T cell receptors in the human thymus. The protocol was immunoSEQ multiplex PCR, while the TCRdb copy is restricted to in-frame clones and leaves out a portion. The sample lists 450,000 to 650,000 clones, about 80% seen once, with more than 0.01% in the top ten. The data also belong to a second study, concerning human thymus T cells.

The sequenced material came from thymocytes. Every receptor here comes from a boy less than two years old with a congenital heart defect.

The chain joins TRBV5-3 to TRBJ1-2; D gene uncertain. TRBV5-3 is identified as an open reading frame with a role that is uncertain. Deletions cut 10 bases from V and 8 bases from J, with 12 bases between. This CDR3 region has 10 residues. This chain's CDR3 is CAWIRQGYTF. Written as DNA, the CDR3 is TGTGCCTGGATACGACAAGGCTACACCTTC.

This clone has a handful of counts. The chain has TRBV4-3 and TRBJ1-4; D is unclear. CDR1 and CDR2 (germline): LGHNA, YSLEER. V was clipped by 2 bases and J by 6 bases, with 19 bases between them. CDR3 length: 17 amino acids. CDR3 residues: CASSQKSPASRDEKLFF. CDR3 sequence (DNA): TGCGCCAGCAGCCAAAAGTCCCCAGCGTCCCGGGATGAAAAACTGTTTTTT.

J is TRBJ1-2 and V is TRBV14, with no clear D. The germline V gene has CDR1 SGHDN and CDR2 FVKESK. CDR3 size: 14 residues. V was trimmed by 0 bases and J by 4 bases, leaving 9 bases between them. The CDR3 reads CASSQDGWSYGYTF. The CDR3 nucleotides read TGTGCCAGCAGCCAAGATGGTTGGAGCTATGGCTACACCTTC.

The chain combines TRBV5-1 with TRBJ2-7; tentative D call: TRBD1 (5 bases). The CDR3 extends over 14 amino acids. Germline-derived CDR1 and CDR2 are SGHRS and YFSETQ. V shed 0 bases and J shed 6 bases, with 13 bases lying between them. CDR3 bases: TGCGCCAGCAGCTTGGAATCAGGGCCCAGCGAGCAGTACTTC. Translated: CASSLESGPSEQYF.

The rearrangement joins TRBV4-1 to TRBJ2-7; 9 bases agree with TRBD2. This CDR3 region has 15 residues. Per the germline V gene, CDR1 is MGHRA and CDR2 is YSYEKL. Trimming removed 1 base from V and 4 bases from J; junction bases left unmatched: 5. The CDR3 coding sequence is TGCGCCAGCAGCCAAGTGGTACTAGCGGGTTACGAGCAGTACTTC. As protein: CASSQVVLAGYEQYF.

The J gene is TRBJ2-6, the V gene TRBV28, with TRBD1 matching over 10 bases. Germline trimming cut 5 bases from V and 2 bases from J; bases unmatched to any gene: 6. Germline V gives CDR1 MDHEN, CDR2 SYDVKM. The CDR3 has 17 residues. As DNA, the CDR3 is TGTGCCAGCAGTAGCGGGACAGGGGATGCTGGGGCCAACGTCCTGACTTTC. This translates into CASSSGTGDAGANVLTF.

The rearrangement links TRBV29-1 to TRBJ2-1; 15 bases line up with TRBD2. With 6 bases clipped from V and 5 bases from J, the junction kept 11 bases outside the gene matches. Looked up from germline, CDR1 is SQVTM and CDR2 is ANQGSEA. The CDR3 sequence is 17 residues long. Written as DNA, the CDR3 is TGCAGCGTGAAATGGACTAGCGGGAGGGCCTTAAACAATGAGCAGTTCTTC. Amino acids: CSVKWTSGRALNNEQFF.

This chain joins TRBV29-1 and TRBJ1-2; 8 positions agree with TRBD1. The CDR3 is 12 amino acids. The germline CDR1 and CDR2 sequences are SQVTM and ANQGSEA. V shed 7 bases, J shed 6 bases, and the junction held 7 bases outside the gene matches. This CDR3 is CSARQGKDGYTF. In DNA, the CDR3 is TGCAGCGCCCGACAGGGGAAAGATGGCTACACCTTC.

CDR3 sequence (DNA): TGTGCCAGCCGAAATCTCAGGGGTCCCTACGAGCAGTACTTC. Its translation: CASRNLRGPYEQYF. The V and J genes are TRBV27 and TRBJ2-7; D might be TRBD1 (6 bases). With 8 bases removed from V and 2 bases from J, the gap between germline ends came to 16 bases. Looked up from germline, CDR1 is MNHEY and CDR2 is SMNVEV (reference sequence). This CDR3 is 14 amino acids long.

J is TRBJ2-7 and V is TRBV30, with 10 bases aligning to TRBD2. The length of the CDR3 is 16 residues. CDR1 and CDR2 from the germline V gene are GTSNPN and SVGIG (reference sequence). V was pared by 5 bases and J by 12 bases, with 22 bases of the junction left unmatched. The CDR3 protein is CAWVGNSTRSGRLPYF. The CDR3 DNA is TGTGCCTGGGTGGGCAACTCGACTCGTAGCGGGAGGCTCCCGTACTTC. Full variable domain (outside the CDR3, taken from reference TRBV30 and TRBJ2-7): SQTIHQWPATLVQPVGSPLSLECTVEGTSNPNLYWYRQAAGRGLQLLFYSVGIGQISSEVPQNLSASRPQDRQFILSSKKLLLSDSGFYLCAWVGNSTRSGRLPYFGPGTRLTVT.

This clone was found a few times. The chain couples TRBV14 to TRBJ2-1; TRBD1 agrees at 8 bases. V dropped 2 bases and J dropped 0; count of bases not matched to a gene: 9. The CDR3 sequence is 18 residues long. Per the germline V gene, CDR1 is SGHDN and CDR2 is FVKESK. The CDR3 DNA reads TGTGCCAGCAGCCAAAAAGACCGGGACAGGAGCTCCTACAATGAGCAGTTCTTC. This sequence encodes CASSQKDRDRSSYNEQFF.

J is TRBJ2-5 and V is TRBV4-2; 7 positions agree with TRBD2. Germline lookup yields CDR1 LGHNA and CDR2 YNFKEQ. CDR3 length equals 16 residues. Losses at the gene ends were 4 bases for V and 3 bases for J; bases not matched to a gene: 11. The DNA of the CDR3 is TGTGCCAGCAGCCGCTCTATGACTAGCAAAAAAGAGACCCAGTACTTC. Protein: CASSRSMTSKKETQYF.

The CDR3 protein is CASSFFPLRDRTLNYGYTF. The CDR3, as DNA: TGTGCCAGCAGTTTTTTCCCGCTACGGGACAGGACCCTCAACTATGGCTACACCTTC. This chain links TRBV28 with TRBJ1-2; 8 bases map to TRBD1. The CDR3 contains 19 residues. Per germline, CDR1 MDHEN and CDR2 SYDVKM. J was trimmed by 2 bases and V by 3 bases; bases with no gene match: 17.

The chain combines TRBV4-2 with TRBJ2-5; 8 bases are shared with TRBD1. The CDR3 loop spans 15 amino acids. J was trimmed by 4 bases and V by 2 bases; bases with no gene match: 6. The V gene's germline CDR1 is LGHNA and CDR2 YNFKEQ. The CDR3 is CASSQPRTGPETQYF. The CDR3 coding sequence is TGTGCCAGCAGCCAACCTCGGACAGGGCCAGAGACCCAGTACTTC.

The gene calls are TRBV7-8 and TRBJ2-5, with D possibly being TRBD1 (6 bases). The CDR3 sequence is 14 residues long. V was shortened by 3 bases and J by 5 bases, with 13 bases between the two germline ends. Germline values: CDR1 SGHVS, CDR2 FQNEAQ. CDR3 region: CASSLTQGRETQYF. The CDR3 DNA is TGTGCCAGCAGCTTGACACAGGGACGGGAGACCCAGTACTTC.

The rearrangement uses TRBV7-9 and TRBJ2-3; D perhaps matches TRBD1 (6 bases). Germline-derived CDR1 and CDR2 are SEHNR and FQNEAQ (reference sequence). Trimming stripped 6 bases from V and 2 bases from J, with 12 bases between. This CDR3 spans 14 amino acids. CDR3 DNA sequence: TGTGCCAGCAGGCCGACAGGTACCACAGATACGCAGTATTTT. Translating gives CASRPTGTTDTQYF.